These 29 T cell receptor beta chains were all obtained from the same sample, sequenced in a study of T cell responses to AZD1222 COVID-19 vaccine. This table comes from immunoSEQ multiplex PCR, and its TCRdb copy is limited to in-frame clones, with some not included. The repertoire includes roughly 140,000 clones, 80% to 90% of them detected once, and roughly 3% sits in the top ten. The sequencing here drew on peripheral blood, taken on day 0 of AZD1222 vaccination. These TCRs come from an adult in good health.

The genes are TRBV10-1 and TRBJ2-7, with TRBD1 matching over 10 bases. V trimming: 4 bases; J trimming: 3 bases; junction bases outside the gene matches: 24. The CDR3 contains 21 residues. Germline lookup yields CDR1 WNHNN and CDR2 SYGVQD (reference sequence). As DNA, the CDR3 is TGCGCCAGCAGTGTGAGAGGGGACAGGGGTCGGAAATGCCTATTTGACTACGAGCAGTACTTC. Amino acids: CASSVRGDRGRKCLFDYEQYF.

The V and J genes are TRBV27 and TRBJ1-5; 7 nucleotides align to TRBD1. The CDR3 has 14 amino acids. Germline CDR1 MNHEY, CDR2 SMNVEV (reference sequence). After removal of 3 bases from V and 2 bases from J, the junction contained 1 base not matched to a gene. CDR3 protein: CASSLTGRNQPQHF. CDR3 nucleotide sequence: TGTGCCAGCAGTTTGACAGGGCGCAATCAGCCCCAGCATTTT.

The chain employs TRBV19 and TRBJ2-3; 8 bases align to TRBD1. The CDR3 runs 20 residues. Germline V gene data show CDR1 as LNHDA and CDR2 as SQIVND (reference sequence). The V segment lost 3 bases and the J segment 2 bases; nucleotides outside the gene matches: 19. In nucleotides, the CDR3 is TGTGCCAGTAGTATTCGACGACAGGGGCTAATTATGATGCCCACAGATACGCAGTATTTT. It encodes CASSIRRQGLIMMPTDTQYF.

The rearrangement joins TRBV5-4 to TRBJ2-1; D may be TRBD2 (6 bases). The CDR3 is made up of 15 amino acids. CDR1 is SGHNT and CDR2 is YYREEE in the germline V gene (reference sequence). V gave up 3 bases and J gave up 5 bases, with 15 bases separating them. In DNA form, the CDR3 reads TGTGCCAGCAGCTCCAAGGAGCGGGCGAACAATGAGCAGTTCTTC. This codes for CASSSKERANNEQFF.

The V call is TRBV19, the J call TRBJ1-5; possible D gene TRBD1, 5 bases. The germline CDR1 and CDR2 sequences are LNHDA and SQIVND (reference sequence). Trimming shortened V by 6 bases and J by 5 bases, and 5 bases separated the two germline ends. The CDR3 has 11 residues. The CDR3 DNA follows: TGTGCCAGTAGGGGGGATCAGCCCCAGCATTTT. Protein: CASRGDQPQHF.

The rearrangement joins TRBV4-3 to TRBJ2-5, with TRBD2 matching over 10 bases. Germline CDR1 LGHNA, CDR2 YSLEER. CDR3 length: 18 residues. Trimming cost V 1 base and J 4 bases; bases outside gene matches: 12. CDR3: CASSQGSSGRGRGETQYF. In DNA, the CDR3 is TGCGCCAGCAGCCAAGGGTCTAGCGGGAGAGGACGGGGAGAGACCCAGTACTTC.

The chain has TRBV7-8 and TRBJ1-6; D not certain. V was shortened by 3 bases and J by 4 bases, with 10 bases between the two germline ends. CDR3 length: 15 residues. CDR1 and CDR2 (germline): SGHVS, FQNEAQ. The DNA for the CDR3 is TGTGCCAGCAGCTTTGGCAGTCCGTATAATTCACCCCTCCACTTT. Translation: CASSFGSPYNSPLHF.

The CDR3 sequence is CASSPPRFKGPGELFF. The CDR3 nucleotides read TGTGCCAGCAGCCCACCTAGGTTTAAGGGTCCCGGGGAGCTGTTTTTT. This chain links TRBV5-8 with TRBJ2-2; the D is unclear. Germline loops: CDR1 SGHTS, CDR2 YDEGEE. This CDR3 has 16 amino acids. V lost 4 bases to trimming and J lost 6 bases, with 19 bases between them.

This chain joins TRBV6-2 or TRBV6-3 and TRBJ1-1; D gene uncertain. The CDR3 loop spans 12 amino acids. Trimming took 4 bases from V and 7 from J, leaving 10 bases between them. Per germline, CDR1 MNHEY and CDR2 SVGEGT. The CDR3 is CASSSPRIEAFF. In DNA, the CDR3 is TGTGCCAGCAGTTCCCCTAGGATTGAAGCTTTCTTT.

The J gene is TRBJ1-2, the V gene TRBV3-1 (or the pseudogene TRBV3-2); TRBD1 is a possible D gene (5 bases). This CDR3 spans 13 amino acids. The germline V gene has CDR1 LGHDT and CDR2 YNNKEL (reference sequence). Deletions cut 6 bases from V and 5 bases from J, with 13 bases between. Here the CDR3 reads CASSQRRGYGYTF. In DNA form, the CDR3 reads TGTGCCAGCAGTCAACGACGGGGGTATGGCTACACCTTC.

About this clone: Distinct nucleotide sequences in the sample also encode this CDR3. The chain couples TRBV5-1 to TRBJ1-1, with unresolved D. Germline-derived CDR1 and CDR2 are SGHRS and YFSETQ. The ends were cut back, 0 bases at V and 0 bases at J, with 6 bases in the middle. The CDR3 extends over 14 amino acids. The CDR3 spells CASSLDRMNTEAFF. The DNA of the CDR3 is TGCGCCAGCAGCTTGGATCGGATGAACACTGAAGCTTTCTTT.

V usage is TRBV12-3 or TRBV12-4 and J usage is TRBJ1-1; D gene unclear. The CDR3 consists of 12 residues. V shed 6 bases and J shed 5 bases, with 10 bases lying between them. DNA for the CDR3: TGTGCCAGCAGCCTCGGGAATACTGAAGCTTTCTTT. Amino acids: CASSLGNTEAFF.

The V gene is TRBV7-6, the J gene TRBJ1-3; D remains unclear. Germline V gene sequence: CDR1 SGHVS, CDR2 FNYEAQ. CDR3 length: 15 residues. V lost 2 bases to trimming and J lost 0 bases, with 8 bases between them. In DNA form, the CDR3 reads TGTGCCAGCAGCTTAAGTATAACCTCTGGAAACACCATATATTTT. Translation gives CASSLSITSGNTIYF.

The V and J genes are TRBV2 and TRBJ2-2; perhaps TRBD2 as D (5 bases). Germline CDR1 SNHLY, CDR2 FYNNEI. This CDR3 has 13 residues. The V and J ends lost 5 bases and 2 bases respectively, with 6 bases between them. The CDR3 loop reads CASSRTNTGELFF. For the CDR3, the DNA is TGTGCCAGCAGTCGGACTAACACCGGGGAGCTGTTTTTT.

The chain is built from TRBV7-9 and TRBJ1-2; D is uncertain. V lost 3 bases, J lost 2 bases, and 7 bases lay in between. Germline CDR1 is SEHNR and CDR2 is FQNEAQ (reference sequence). There are 13 residues in the CDR3. CDR3 amino acids: CASSLDGNYGYTF. The CDR3 region has the DNA TGTGCCAGCAGCTTGGACGGGAACTATGGCTACACCTTC.

V usage is TRBV5-1 and J usage is TRBJ1-4; possibly TRBD1 for D (6 bases). This CDR3 is 13 amino acids long. Germline V lookup: CDR1 SGHRS, CDR2 YFSETQ. V lost 2 bases and J 8 bases, leaving 10 bases between the germline ends. The CDR3 coding sequence is TGCGCCAGCAGCTTTGAAAGGGGGGAAAAACTGTTTTTT. This codes for CASSFERGEKLFF. Supplemented by reference TRBV5-1 and TRBJ1-4, the full variable domain reads KAGVTQTPRYLIKTRGQQVTLSCSPISGHRSVSWYQQTPGQGLQFLFEYFSETQRNKGNFPGRFSGRQFSNSRSEMNVSTLELGDSALYLCASSFERGEKLFFGSGTQLSVL.

The chain is built from TRBV27 and TRBJ1-2; possibly TRBD1 for D (6 bases). V was pared by 5 bases and J by 0 bases, with 16 bases between. The CDR3 consists of 16 residues. The germline CDR1 and CDR2 sequences are MNHEY and SMNVEV (reference sequence). In DNA form, the CDR3 reads TGTGCCAGCAGTCCGAGCCAGGGGCCGGCTAACTATGGCTACACCTTC. It yields the protein CASSPSQGPANYGYTF.

This chain joins TRBV2 and TRBJ1-2; 9 bases agree with TRBD1. V shed 7 bases and J 5 bases; nucleotides not matched to a gene: 8. This CDR3 has 14 residues. From germline, CDR1 is SNHLY and CDR2 FYNNEI. CDR3 amino acids: CASNNRGLGYGYTF. CDR3 nucleotides: TGTGCCAGCAACAACAGGGGGCTTGGATATGGCTACACCTTC.

This rearrangement joins TRBV7-8 to TRBJ1-1; D possibly corresponds to TRBD1 (5 bases). Trimming took 5 bases from V and 2 from J, leaving 12 bases between them. From germline, CDR1 is SGHVS and CDR2 FQNEAQ. The CDR3 sequence is 14 residues long. The chain's CDR3 is CASSLPGPNTEAFF. The CDR3 region has the DNA TGTGCCAGCAGCCTCCCGGGGCCTAACACTGAAGCTTTCTTT.

The rearrangement uses TRBV27 and TRBJ2-7, with D possibly TRBD1 on 5 matching bases. The CDR3 is 13 residues long. Germline V gene sequence: CDR1 MNHEY, CDR2 SMNVEV (reference sequence). V lost 5 bases, J lost 7 bases, and 15 bases lay in between. The CDR3 coding sequence is TGTGCCAGCAGTCCCAGGGTTATTGGAGAGCAGTACTTC. This encodes CASSPRVIGEQYF.

The chain recombines TRBV19 with TRBJ1-1, with 9 bases matching TRBD1. The CDR3 runs to 14 residues. Germline V gives CDR1 LNHDA, CDR2 SQIVND (reference sequence). V lost 6 bases and J lost 6; bases outside the gene matches: 8. The CDR3 region is CASSLPGQGPEAFF. The CDR3 DNA follows: TGTGCCAGTAGCCTCCCGGGACAGGGTCCTGAAGCTTTCTTT.

The V and J genes are TRBV4-1 and TRBJ1-5, with TRBD1 matching over 8 bases. The V gene's germline CDR1 is MGHRA and CDR2 YSYEKL. The CDR3 sequence is 17 residues long. Trimming took 4 bases from V and 3 from J; bases not matched to a gene: 11. This CDR3 reads CASSPFGAGGDNQPQHF. CDR3 in DNA: TGCGCCAGCAGCCCCTTTGGGGCAGGGGGCGACAATCAGCCCCAGCATTTT.

This chain links TRBV5-1 with TRBJ2-7, with D tentatively TRBD2 (6 bases). The CDR3 consists of 14 residues. Trimming pared 2 bases from V and 7 bases from J, leaving 16 bases between. Per the germline V gene, CDR1 is SGHRS and CDR2 is YFSETQ. For the CDR3, the DNA is TGCGCCAGCAGCTTCGGGGGAACGGCGGGGGAGCAGTACTTC. Encoded protein: CASSFGGTAGEQYF.

This rearrangement joins TRBV30 to TRBJ1-1; D is unclear. Trimming left V 0 bases short and J 4 bases short, with 3 bases between. The germline CDR1 and CDR2 sequences are GTSNPN and SVGIG (reference sequence). The CDR3 has 11 amino acids. The CDR3 DNA follows: TGTGCCTGGAGTGTTTTCACTGAAGCTTTCTTT. Translating gives CAWSVFTEAFF. The full variable domain, its missing parts supplied by reference TRBV30 and TRBJ1-1, is SQTIHQWPATLVQPVGSPLSLECTVEGTSNPNLYWYRQAAGRGLQLLFYSVGIGQISSEVPQNLSASRPQDRQFILSSKKLLLSDSGFYLCAWSVFTEAFFGQGTRLTVV.

This chain joins TRBV7-2 and TRBJ1-1, with D uncertain. V was cut by 3 bases and J by 0 bases, with 5 bases left in between. Germline-derived CDR1 and CDR2 are SGHTA and FQGNSA. This CDR3 has 13 residues. The CDR3 reads CASSFYVNTEAFF. The CDR3 bases are TGTGCCAGCAGCTTCTACGTGAACACTGAAGCTTTCTTT.

The gene calls are TRBV3-1 (or the pseudogene TRBV3-2) and TRBJ2-3; TRBD2 matches 11 bases. Germline CDR1 is LGHDT and CDR2 is YNNKEL (reference sequence). The CDR3 totals 17 residues. J gave up 3 bases and V 1 base, and 6 bases lay outside the gene matches. CDR3 residues: CASSQAVSSGRTDTQYF. The CDR3 coding sequence is TGTGCCAGCAGCCAAGCTGTATCTAGCGGGAGGACAGATACGCAGTATTTT.

This chain connects TRBV7-2 to TRBJ1-3; 8 bases map to TRBD1. The V and J ends lost 5 bases and 0 bases, in that order; junction bases with no gene match: 9. CDR1 SGHTA and CDR2 FQGNSA come from the germline V gene. There are 17 residues in the CDR3. CDR3: CASSLDTGTGSGNTIYF. The DNA of the CDR3 is TGTGCCAGCAGCCTTGACACCGGGACAGGCTCTGGAAACACCATATATTTT. Full variable domain (remainder filled in from reference TRBV7-2 and TRBJ1-3): GAGVSQSPSNKVTEKGKDVELRCDPISGHTALYWYRQSLGQGLEFLIYFQGNSAPDKSGLPSDRFSAERTGGSVSTLTIQRTQQEDSAVYLCASSLDTGTGSGNTIYFGEGSWLTVV.

The gene calls are TRBV6-2 or TRBV6-3 and TRBJ1-2; no clear D. The CDR3 covers 13 residues. Germline V CDR1 and CDR2: MNHEY, SVGEGT. Trimming cost V 4 bases and J 1 base, with 7 bases left between them. The CDR3 nucleotides are TGTGCCAGCAGTTTCAGGCATAACTATGGCTACACCTTC. Its protein is CASSFRHNYGYTF.

The rearrangement uses TRBV7-6 and TRBJ1-3; TRBD1 aligns across 12 bases. The CDR3 covers 16 residues. V trimming: 4 bases; J trimming: 5 bases; junction bases outside the gene matches: 6. Germline CDR1 and CDR2: SGHVS and FNYEAQ. In DNA form, the CDR3 reads TGTGCCAGCAGCTCGGGACAGGGGGCGAGGAGAAACACCATATATTTT. Its protein product is CASSSGQGARRNTIYF.